This TCR beta chain came from a study of blood T cells in healthy people across ages. Alongside a J-beta primer mix, a sample-barcoded 5' primer served in a second PCR lasting about 7 to 12 cycles. MiXCR, run by TCRdb on the 5' RACE reads, gives a single entry per CDR3 protein. Here the sample spans about 1.6 million distinct CDR3 sequences, approximately 32% being singletons. This clonotype has ten or more counts. Per sample, at least 5 micrograms of total RNA were extracted. The receptor's source is a woman aged 25 to 45 in good health. The source material was blood.

CDR3 residues: CASSLVTGFVVDEQFF. In DNA, the CDR3 is TGTGCCAGCAGCTTGGTGACAGGGTTTGTGGTAGATGAGCAGTTCTTC. V gene TRBV7-8 combines with J gene TRBJ2-1; 7 nucleotides match TRBD1. The CDR3 spans 16 residues. Trimming took 3 bases from V and 8 from J; bases not matched to a gene: 13. Germline V gene lookup returns CDR1 SGHVS and CDR2 FQNEAQ. The variable domain in full, completed from reference TRBV7-8 and TRBJ2-1, reads GAGVSQSPRYKVAKRGQDVALRCDPISGHVSLFWYQQALGQGPEFLTYFQNEAQLDKSGLPSDRFFAERPEGSVSTLKIQRTQQEDSAVYLCASSLVTGFVVDEQFFGPGTRLTVL.